The following is a TCR beta chain sequence with its context. Germline CDR1 and CDR2: MGHDK and SYGVNS. CDR3 size: 13 residues. The V end was cut by 6 bases, the J end by 5 bases, with 13 bases between. This sample stems from a study of blood T cell repertoires in COVID-19. Sequenced by immunoSEQ multiplex PCR; TCRdb stores in-frame clones only, minus some. The sample shows around 330,000 clones, over 85% of them seen only once. This chain uses TRBV25-1 with TRBJ1-1, with a tentative D call TRBD1 (5 bases). This TCR derives from a man in his fifties or sixties who had recovered from COVID-19. Specimen: PBMCs or T cells enriched from blood (not recorded which). CDR3 DNA: TGTGCCAGCAGGGGCAGGGAAAGGACTGAAGCTTTCTTT. It specifies CASRGRERTEAFF. The full variable domain, rest sourced from reference TRBV25-1 and TRBJ1-1, is EADIYQTPRYLVIGTGKKITLECSQTMGHDKMYWYQQDPGMELHLIHYSYGVNSTEKGDLSSESTVSRIRTEHFPLTLESARPSHTSQYLCASRGRERTEAFFGQGTRLTVV.